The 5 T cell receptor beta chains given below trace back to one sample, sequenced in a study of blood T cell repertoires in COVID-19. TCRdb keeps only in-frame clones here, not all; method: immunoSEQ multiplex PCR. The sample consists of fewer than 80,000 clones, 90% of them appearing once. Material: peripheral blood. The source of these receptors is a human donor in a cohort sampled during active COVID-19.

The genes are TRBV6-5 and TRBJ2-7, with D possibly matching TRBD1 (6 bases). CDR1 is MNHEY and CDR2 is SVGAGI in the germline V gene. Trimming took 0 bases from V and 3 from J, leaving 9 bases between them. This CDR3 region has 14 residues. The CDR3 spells CASSYSSQGYEQYF. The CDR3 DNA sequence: TGTGCCAGCAGTTACTCGTCACAGGGCTACGAGCAGTACTTC.

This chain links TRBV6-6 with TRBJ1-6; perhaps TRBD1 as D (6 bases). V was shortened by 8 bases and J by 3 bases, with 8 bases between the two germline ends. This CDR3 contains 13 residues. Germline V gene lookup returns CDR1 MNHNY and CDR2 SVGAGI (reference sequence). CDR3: CASGRGYNSPLHF. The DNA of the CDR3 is TGTGCCAGCGGCAGGGGCTATAATTCACCCCTCCACTTT.

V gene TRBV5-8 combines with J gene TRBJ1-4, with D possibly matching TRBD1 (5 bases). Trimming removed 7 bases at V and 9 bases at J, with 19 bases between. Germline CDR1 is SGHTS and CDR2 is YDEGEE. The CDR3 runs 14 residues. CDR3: CASAPGQAGKKLFF. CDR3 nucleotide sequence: TGTGCCAGCGCCCCGGGCCAGGCAGGGAAAAAACTGTTTTTT.

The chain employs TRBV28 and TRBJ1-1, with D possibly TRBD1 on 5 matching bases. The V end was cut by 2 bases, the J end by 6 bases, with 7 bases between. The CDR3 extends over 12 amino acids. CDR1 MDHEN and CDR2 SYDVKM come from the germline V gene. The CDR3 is CASSLAGAEAFF. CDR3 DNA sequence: TGTGCCAGCAGTTTAGCGGGGGCTGAAGCTTTCTTT.

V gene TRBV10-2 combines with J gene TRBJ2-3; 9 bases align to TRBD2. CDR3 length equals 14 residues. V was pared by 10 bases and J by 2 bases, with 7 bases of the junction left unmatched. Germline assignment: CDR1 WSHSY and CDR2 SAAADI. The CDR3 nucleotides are TGCGCCACCTTAGCGGGGGCCCTCACAGATACGCAGTATTTT. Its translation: CATLAGALTDTQYF.